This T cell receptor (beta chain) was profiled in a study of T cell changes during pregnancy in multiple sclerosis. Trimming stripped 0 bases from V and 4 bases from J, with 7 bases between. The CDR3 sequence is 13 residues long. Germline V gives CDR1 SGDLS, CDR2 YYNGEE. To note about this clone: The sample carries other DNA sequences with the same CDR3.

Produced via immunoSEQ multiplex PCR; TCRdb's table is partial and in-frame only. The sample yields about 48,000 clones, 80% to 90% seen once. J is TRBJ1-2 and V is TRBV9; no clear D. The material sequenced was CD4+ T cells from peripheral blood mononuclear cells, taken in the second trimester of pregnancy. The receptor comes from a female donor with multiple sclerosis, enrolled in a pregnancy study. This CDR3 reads CASSVVHGYGYTF. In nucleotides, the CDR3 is TGTGCCAGCAGCGTAGTCCACGGCTATGGCTACACCTTC.